The 14 T cell receptor beta chains presented below share a single source sample, sequenced in a study of blood T cell repertoires in COVID-19. Data came from immunoSEQ multiplex PCR; TCRdb stores just in-frame clones and leaves some out. This sample has fewer than 70,000 clones, with 75% to 90% found just once. Specimen: peripheral blood. These receptors originate from a man in his fifties or sixties with acute or convalescent COVID-19.

This clone occurred a few times. This chain links TRBV21-1 with TRBJ2-7; whether TRBD1, the table's D call, matches the DNA was not checked. TRBV21-1 corresponds to a pseudogene. The CDR3 totals 17 residues. CDR3 sequence reads: CASSKGLETERHYEQYV. DNA for the CDR3: TGTGCCAGCAGCAAAGGGTTGGAAACAGAACGCCACTACGAGCAGTACGTC.

The V call is TRBV10-2, the J call TRBJ1-4; D is unclear. Trimming took off 2 bases at V and 8 bases at J, with 15 bases between the two ends. CDR1 is WSHSY, CDR2 SAAADI, per germline. This CDR3 region has 15 residues. The CDR3 DNA reads TGCGCCAGCAGTGAGCGGGTAGGCCCTGACGAAAAACTGTTTTTT. Translating gives CASSERVGPDEKLFF.

V is TRBV2 and J is TRBJ1-3; D is possibly TRBD1 (6 bases). Trimming removed 4 bases from V and 0 bases from J, with 16 bases in between. CDR1 and CDR2 from the germline V gene are SNHLY and FYNNEI. CDR3 length equals 17 residues. The CDR3 loop is CASSAQTGRFSGNTIYF. The CDR3 bases are TGTGCCAGCAGTGCCCAAACAGGGCGCTTCTCTGGAAACACCATATATTTT.

The chain combines TRBV30 with TRBJ2-5, with D possibly matching TRBD1 (6 bases). V was clipped by 0 bases and J by 5 bases, with 13 bases between them. CDR3 length equals 14 residues. CDR1 is GTSNPN, CDR2 SVGIG, per germline (reference sequence). In DNA, the CDR3 is TGTGCCTGGAGTGTACACGGACAGTCGGAGACCCAGTACTTC. It yields the protein CAWSVHGQSETQYF.

The CDR3 region has the DNA TGTGCCACCAGGAGCCCCAAGACTTCGAACACCGGGGAGCTGTTTTTT. It codes for CATRSPKTSNTGELFF. The chain recombines TRBV15 with TRBJ2-2; D remains ambiguous. Trimming took 6 bases from V and 0 from J, leaving 14 bases between them. The length of the CDR3 is 16 residues. Germline V lookup: CDR1 LNHNV, CDR2 YYDKDF (reference sequence).

V usage is TRBV4-2 and J usage is TRBJ2-3; the match to TRBD2 covers 7 bases. Germline V gene lookup returns CDR1 LGHNA and CDR2 YNFKEQ. The CDR3 is 16 amino acids. The V gene end was trimmed by 4 bases and the J gene end by 2 bases; junction bases not matched to a gene: 9. This CDR3 reads CASSPVGLSTTDTQYF. DNA for the CDR3: TGTGCCAGCAGCCCAGTGGGACTATCCACCACAGATACGCAGTATTTT.

For the CDR3, the DNA is TGTGCCAGTAGTATTTATCTGGAGACGCTGGCTGCGGGAAATCAGCCCCAGCATTTT. It codes for CASSIYLETLAAGNQPQHF. The chain employs TRBV19 and TRBJ1-5; D is ambiguous. Germline CDR1 is LNHDA and CDR2 is SQIVND (reference sequence). The length of the CDR3 is 19 residues. V lost 3 bases to trimming and J lost 4 bases, with 25 bases between them.

The chain carries TRBV18 and TRBJ1-1; 7 bases are a match to TRBD1. CDR1 is KGHSH and CDR2 is LQKENI in the germline V gene. Trimming took 3 bases from V and 4 from J; bases not matched to a gene: 5. The CDR3 is made up of 14 amino acids. The CDR3 protein is CASSPGQPGTEAFF. CDR3 DNA sequence: TGTGCCAGCTCACCGGGACAGCCGGGCACTGAAGCTTTCTTT.

The CDR3 spells CAWSGGRGGSNEKLFF. The CDR3 DNA sequence: TGTGCCTGGAGTGGAGGCCGCGGGGGATCTAATGAAAAACTGTTTTTT. The V and J genes are TRBV30 and TRBJ1-4; possibly TRBD1 for D (5 bases). Germline V gene sequence: CDR1 GTSNPN, CDR2 SVGIG (reference sequence). The CDR3 loop spans 16 amino acids. V lost 1 base, J lost 3 bases, and 15 bases lay in between.

The genes are TRBV19 and TRBJ1-5, with 9 nucleotides matching TRBD1. With V trimmed by 3 bases and J by 1 base, 4 bases remained unmatched. Per germline, CDR1 LNHDA and CDR2 SQIVND (reference sequence). There are 16 residues in the CDR3. The CDR3 sequence: CASSMGQGRSNQPQHF. CDR3 DNA: TGTGCCAGTAGTATGGGACAGGGAAGGAGCAATCAGCCCCAGCATTTT. Combining the CDR3 with reference TRBV19 and TRBJ1-5 gives the whole variable domain DGGITQSPKYLFRKEGQNVTLSCEQNLNHDAMYWYRQDPGQGLRLIYYSQIVNDFQKGDIAEGYSVSREKKESFPLTVTSAQKNPTAFYLCASSMGQGRSNQPQHFGDGTRLSIL.

The chain links TRBV10-3 to TRBJ2-1; 8 nucleotides agree with TRBD2. V was pared by 5 bases and J by 0 bases, with 6 bases of the junction left unmatched. Germline V lookup: CDR1 ENHRY, CDR2 SYGVKD. The CDR3 has 16 residues. The CDR3 region has the DNA TGTGCCATCAGTTGGACTAGCCCAAGCTCCTACAATGAGCAGTTCTTC. It specifies CAISWTSPSSYNEQFF.

This clone has just one count. The chain couples TRBV6-5 to TRBJ2-1, with D possibly matching TRBD2 (5 bases). In germline, CDR1 is MNHEY, CDR2 SVGAGI. The CDR3 is made up of 14 amino acids. V lost 6 bases and J 3 bases, leaving 12 bases between the germline ends. In DNA, the CDR3 is TGTGCCAGCAGGGACGCTAGCAACTACAATGAGCAGTTCTTC. Translated: CASRDASNYNEQFF.

This clone appeared a single time. V gene TRBV5-5 combines with J gene TRBJ2-7; D uncertain. Germline-derived CDR1 and CDR2 are SGHKS and YYEKEE (reference sequence). V lost 2 bases, J lost 0 bases, and 9 bases lay in between. This CDR3 contains 14 residues. DNA for the CDR3: TGTGCCAGCAGCTTTGATAGTCTCTCCTACGAGCAGTACGTC. It translates to CASSFDSLSYEQYV.

This chain's CDR3 is CASSYPGNYGYTF. DNA for the CDR3: TGTGCCAGCAGTTACCCAGGGAACTATGGCTACACCTTC. This chain links TRBV6-5 with TRBJ1-2, with D possibly being TRBD1 (5 bases). Germline V gene data show CDR1 as MNHEY and CDR2 as SVGAGI. V dropped 2 bases and J dropped 2 bases, with 6 bases sitting between them. The CDR3 runs 13 residues.